This TCR beta chain was sequenced in a study of PD-1 blockade in classical Hodgkin lymphoma. Trimming cost V 0 bases and J 4 bases, with 16 bases left between them. There are 16 residues in the CDR3. The V gene's germline CDR1 is SGHRS and CDR2 YFSETQ. Relapses following autologous stem cell transplantation were seen in all patients, with brentuximab vedotin exposure varying. TCRdb keeps only in-frame clones here, not all; method: immunoSEQ multiplex PCR. The sample lists approximately 99,000 clones, roughly 79% seen once, with less than 20% in the top ten. This receptor was obtained from a human donor with classical Hodgkin lymphoma. The rearrangement uses TRBV5-1 and TRBJ1-2; D not certain. Sequencing used peripheral blood mononuclear cells (PBMCs), obtained before the second cycle of nivolumab. The CDR3 DNA reads TGCGCCAGCAGCTTGGCCGGCAGGCTTTCCTCCTATGGCTACACCTTC. This gives the protein CASSLAGRLSSYGYTF. Based on the CDR3 plus reference TRBV5-1 and TRBJ1-2, the full variable domain is KAGVTQTPRYLIKTRGQQVTLSCSPISGHRSVSWYQQTPGQGLQFLFEYFSETQRNKGNFPGRFSGRQFSNSRSEMNVSTLELGDSALYLCASSLAGRLSSYGYTFGSGTRLTVV.